These T cell receptor beta chains were read from a single sample in a study of Ad26.COV2.S vaccination and SARS-CoV-2 variants. TCRdb's table, derived via immunoSEQ multiplex PCR, lists solely in-frame clones and lacks some. The sample lists roughly 510,000 clones; approximately 90% were seen once. The sequencing used peripheral blood, collected in a trial of Ad26.COV2.S vaccine versus placebo. The receptors derive from a person between 18 and 60 years old who received the Ad26.COV2.S COVID-19 vaccine or a placebo. The CDR3 runs from the conserved cysteine through the conserved F or W. Fields, in order: CDR3 protein, CDR3 DNA, clone size, D gene, V gene, J gene. The D gene is left open where the match is weak. Clone size appears in some rows only: once, few, many, or a class for an expanded clone.

CDR3: CAWTSGLSPTDTQYF
DNA: TGTGCCTGGACCTCGGGCCTTTCTCCCACAGATACGCAGTATTTT
size: NA
D: NA
V: TRBV30
J: TRBJ2-3

CDR3: CASSVLAGSGTGELFF
DNA: TGTGCCAGCAGTGTCCTAGCGGGCTCGGGCACCGGGGAGCTGTTTTTT
size: NA
D: TRBD2
V: TRBV27
J: TRBJ2-2

CDR3: CASSLDLVDTQYF
DNA: TGTGCCAGCAGCTTAGATTTGGTAGATACGCAGTATTTT
size: once
D: NA
V: TRBV11-2
J: TRBJ2-3

CDR3: CASSDTGGYNEQFF
DNA: TGTGCCAGCAGTGACACAGGGGGATACAATGAGCAGTTCTTC
size: NA
D: TRBD1
V: TRBV2
J: TRBJ2-1

CDR3: CASSRRYYGYTF
DNA: TGTGCCAGCAGCAGGAGATACTATGGCTACACCTTC
size: NA
D: NA
V: TRBV28
J: TRBJ1-2

CDR3: CASSAQTGPNEKLFF
DNA: TGTGCCAGCAGCGCTCAGACAGGGCCTAATGAAAAACTGTTTTTT
size: NA
D: TRBD1
V: TRBV7-2
J: TRBJ1-4

CDR3: CASSLGPGGQPQHF
DNA: TGCGCCAGCAGCTTGGGACCAGGGGGACAGCCCCAGCATTTT
size: few
D: TRBD1
V: TRBV5-1
J: TRBJ1-5

CDR3: CASSVGQDTEAFF
DNA: TGTGCCAGCTCAGTGGGACAGGACACTGAAGCTTTCTTT
size: NA
D: TRBD1
V: TRBV18
J: TRBJ1-1

CDR3: CATSDDGVGANVLTF
DNA: TGTGCCACCAGTGATGACGGTGTGGGGGCCAACGTCCTGACTTTC
size: NA
D: NA
V: TRBV24-1
J: TRBJ2-6

CDR3: CASSASGRAMGGSYEQYF
DNA: TGTGCCAGCAGTGCTAGCGGGAGGGCCATGGGGGGGTCCTACGAGCAGTACTTC
size: NA
D: TRBD2
V: TRBV7-8
J: TRBJ2-7

CDR3: CASSTGTGGHQPQHF
DNA: TGTGCCAGCAGCACCGGGACAGGGGGCCATCAGCCCCAGCATTTT
size: NA
D: TRBD1
V: TRBV11-2
J: TRBJ1-5

CDR3: CASRFGNTEAFF
DNA: TGTGCCAGCAGATTCGGGAACACTGAAGCTTTCTTT
size: NA
D: NA
V: TRBV11-1
J: TRBJ1-1

CDR3: CASSQDFPDTQYF
DNA: TGTGCCAGCAGCCAAGATTTCCCAGATACGCAGTATTTT
size: NA
D: NA
V: TRBV14
J: TRBJ2-3

CDR3: CASSGGWSSYNEQFF
DNA: TGTGCCTCCTCAGGCGGCTGGAGCTCCTACAATGAGCAGTTCTTC
size: NA
D: NA
V: TRBV19
J: TRBJ2-1